This T cell receptor (beta chain) is drawn from a study of OX40 agonist ivuxolimab in advanced cancers. Sampled blood was obtained at baseline, cycle 4 day 1, and cycle 7 day 1. Sequencing used immunoSEQ multiplex PCR; TCRdb keeps in-frame clones, though not all of them. The sample holds approximately 98,000 clones, about 91% seen once. The V gene lost 4 bases and the J gene lost 8 bases, with 15 bases spanning the gap. Germline CDR1 and CDR2: MNHNY and SVGAGI (reference sequence). The length of the CDR3 is 14 residues. Specimen: CD4+ or CD8+ T cells sorted from blood, collected in a trial of the OX40 agonist ivuxolimab. The chain employs TRBV6-6 and TRBJ2-1; D is undetermined. This clonotype was obtained from an adult with an advanced solid tumor such as melanoma, head and neck, liver or kidney cancer. The CDR3 sequence: CASSWPGSFDEQFF. In DNA form, the CDR3 reads TGTGCCAGCAGTTGGCCAGGATCTTTTGATGAGCAGTTCTTC.